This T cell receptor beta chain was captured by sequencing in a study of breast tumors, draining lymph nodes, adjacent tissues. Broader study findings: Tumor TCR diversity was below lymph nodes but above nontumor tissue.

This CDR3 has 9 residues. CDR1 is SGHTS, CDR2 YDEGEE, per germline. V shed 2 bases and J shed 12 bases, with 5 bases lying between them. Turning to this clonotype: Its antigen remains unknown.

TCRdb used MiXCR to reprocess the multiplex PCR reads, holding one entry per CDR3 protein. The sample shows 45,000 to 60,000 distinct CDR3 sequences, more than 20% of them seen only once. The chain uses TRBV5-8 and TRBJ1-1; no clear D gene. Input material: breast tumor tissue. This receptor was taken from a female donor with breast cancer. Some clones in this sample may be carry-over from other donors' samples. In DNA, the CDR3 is TGTGCCAGCAGCTTCCAGACTTTCTTT. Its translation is CASSFQTFF.